This TCR beta chain was recovered during a study of beta chain features in type 1 diabetes (dated by TCRdb to 2016 to 2019). Regarding the complete study: No differences in mean age, gender distribution, total cell number or subset yield were found between patients and healthy donors. Regulatory and stem cell-like memory subsets were isolated from only 8 patients and roughly eight healthy donors, whereas naive and central memory subsets came from all 30 or so donors. In the study, TCRB repertoires of sorted circulating CD4+ T cell subsets from recently diagnosed type 1 diabetes patients were compared with those of matched healthy donors. A total of roughly 100 million sorted cells were examined across all samples, and the number of cells per subset was strongly correlated with RNA yield. Here is what the overall study found, with its caveats: Only small numbers of individuals were included in the HLA sub-analyses, which left unresolved whether HLA type had any influence on TCRB rearrangement. Naive, central memory and regulatory TCRB repertoires appeared to be more similar among patients than among healthy donors. PCR may preferentially amplify shorter templates, but because patient and control samples were amplified and corrected together, any resulting skew would affect both groups equally. Sequencing cDNA rather than genomic DNA could over-represent highly expressing activated cells, although activation and CD3 levels did not differ between groups. At VDJ recombination sites, patients with type 1 diabetes made fewer insertions and deleted more nucleotides, a pattern implying thymic rearrangement abnormalities. A moderate but significant shortening of TCRB CDR3 length was observed in type 1 diabetes patients in all four CD4+ subsets.

CDR3 length: 15 amino acids, cysteine to phenylalanine. Just CDR3 DNA is preserved here, 45 bases in frame from base 1. Trimming removed 0 bases from V and 4 bases from J, leaving 12 bases between the germline ends. Via the germline V gene, CDR1 is LGHNA and CDR2 YSLEER. Each donor gave one peripheral blood draw, approximately 0.11 L on average, collected into heparinised tubes. Using a panel that included CD45RO, CCR7, CD25, CD127, CD95 and CD27, naive, central memory, regulatory and stem cell-like memory CD4+ T cells were sorted on a BD FACSAria II. A purity above 95% was achieved for all sorted populations. PBMCs were isolated right away by Lymphoprep density gradient centrifugation and were stained directly, without culture. So that batch effects would be minimized, each experiment stained and sorted samples in pairs, pairing one healthy donor with one patient. The High Capacity cDNA Reverse Transcription Kit was used to reverse transcribe all of the isolated RNA, meaning that expressed TCRB transcripts were what got sequenced. Naive, central memory and regulatory T cell samples underwent deep immunoSEQ sequencing, averaging around 3.7 million total reads per sample. Sorted cells were lysed in RLT buffer, and RNA was extracted using DNase-treated RNeasy Micro or Mini kits according to cell number. To prevent cross-contamination, each cell subset was processed individually, whereas patient and healthy donor samples were processed jointly. TCRB sequences were amplified from cDNA with the immunoSEQ multiplex PCR, producing 87-bp fragments spanning the CDR3 region. Sequencing of the amplicons was done on the Illumina HiSeq platform. Under the source paper's analysis protocol: Synthetic template baselines were used to correct PCR bias computationally, reads within Hamming distance 2 were collapsed together, and singletons that could not be merged were discarded. By aligning reads against IMGT, V, D and J genes, CDR3 length, and insertions or deletions at six rearrangement sites were assigned. Within each subset, clonotype counts were normalized to sorted cell number, and only after that were true diversity and Gini coefficients computed with the tcR R package. The overlap coefficient, calculated on TCRB nucleotide sequences, was used to quantify repertoire sharing. Out-of-frame TCRB sequences from naive cells were analyzed as a proxy for the pre-selection repertoire. The immuneACCESS repertoire file appears here via TCRdb, limited to in-frame rearrangements. These files lack a portion of the clones; in checked studies, under half of the deficit traces to unresolved V genes, and the cause of the others is not known. The V and J calls and clone size are taken from that table; D and trimming were inferred from the DNA. The sample includes 620,000 or so clones, with 15% to 17% observed a single time. 0.09% to 0.095% of the sample rests with the top ten.

On this clone itself: Its antigen is not yet known. Per-nucleotide qualities are absent, and no much larger clonotype sits a single base away.

The TCR originated in a man younger than 35 in good health. The sample taken for sequencing was naive CD4+ T cells from blood. Taken with the paper, the label for cell subset or site translates to: true naive CD4+ T cells. The chain employs TRBV4-3 and TRBJ1-2; a confident D gene designation cannot be given. DNA sequence: TGCGCCAGCAGCCAAGAGGGCCACGATGCCTATGGCTACACCTTC. Its protein product is CASSQEGHDAYGYTF.